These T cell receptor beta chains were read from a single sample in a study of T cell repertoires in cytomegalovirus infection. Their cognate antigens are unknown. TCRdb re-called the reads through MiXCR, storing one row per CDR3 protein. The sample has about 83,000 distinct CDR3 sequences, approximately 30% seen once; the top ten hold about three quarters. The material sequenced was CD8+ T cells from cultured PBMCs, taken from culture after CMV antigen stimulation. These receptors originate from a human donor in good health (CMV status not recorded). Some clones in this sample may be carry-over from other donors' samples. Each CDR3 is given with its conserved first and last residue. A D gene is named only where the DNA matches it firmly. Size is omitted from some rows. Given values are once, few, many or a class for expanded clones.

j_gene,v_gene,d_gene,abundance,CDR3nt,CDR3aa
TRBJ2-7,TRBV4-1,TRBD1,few,TGCGCCAGCAGCCAAGGGGGACAGGGGGGATACGAGCAGTACTTC,CASSQGGQGGYEQYF
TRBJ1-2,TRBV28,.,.,TGTGCCAGCAGTTTATCTGGGCGGAGCTATGGCTACACCTTC,CASSLSGRSYGYTF
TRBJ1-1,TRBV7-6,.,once,TGTGCCAGCAGCCCAGTTCGGGGAGGGAACACTGAAGCTTTCTTT,CASSPVRGGNTEAFF
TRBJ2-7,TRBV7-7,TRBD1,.,TGTGCCAGCAGCTTAGAGGGGACAGGAAACTACGAGCAGTACTTC,CASSLEGTGNYEQYF
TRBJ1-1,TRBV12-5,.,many,TGTGCTAGTGGTTTGACTACAGGGTCTACAACCGAAGCTTTCTTT,CASGLTTGSTTEAFF
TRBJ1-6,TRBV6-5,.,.,TGTGCCACAGGGCACCTAAGGGATTCACCCCTCCACTTT,CATGHLRDSPLHF
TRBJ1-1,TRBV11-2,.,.,TGTGCCAGCAGCTTCCAAGAGGGGGACACTGAAGCTTTCTTT,CASSFQEGDTEAFF
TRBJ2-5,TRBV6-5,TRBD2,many,TGTGCCAGCAGTTTCCTCGGCGGGGGAAAGACCCAGTACTTC,CASSFLGGGKTQYF
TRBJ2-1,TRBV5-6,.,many,TGTGCCAGCAGCTTGGCCGCCGGACATGAGCAGTTCTTC,CASSLAAGHEQFF
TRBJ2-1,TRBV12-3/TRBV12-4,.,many,TGTGCCAGCGGCCTTCCTCTATACAATGAGCAGTTCTTC,CASGLPLYNEQFF
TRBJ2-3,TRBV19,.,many,TGTGCCAGTACTCGGGGAAACACAGATACGCAGTATTTT,CASTRGNTDTQYF
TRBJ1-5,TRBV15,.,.,TGTGCCACCAGCAGAGGGGGAGGGTCTCAGCCCCAGCATTTT,CATSRGGGSQPQHF
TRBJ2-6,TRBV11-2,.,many,TGTGCCAGCCTGCTGGGGGGCCTGAAGGGTTCTGGGGCCAACGTCCTGACTTTC,CASLLGGLKGSGANVLTF
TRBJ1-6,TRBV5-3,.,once,TGTGCCAGCAGCTCCGAACGGGATTCACCCCTCCACTTT,CASSSERDSPLHF
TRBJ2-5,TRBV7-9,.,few,TGTGCCAGCAGCCATGCGGGATTGGGAGAGACCCAGTACTTC,CASSHAGLGETQYF
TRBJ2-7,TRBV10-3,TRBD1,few,TGTGCCATCAGTGATCCAGGGGGCCTCTACGAGCAGTACTTC,CAISDPGGLYEQYF
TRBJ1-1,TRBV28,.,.,TGTGCCAGCAGTTCTACCAAGTTTAGCGAAGAAGCTTTCTTT,CASSSTKFSEEAFF
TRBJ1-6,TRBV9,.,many,TGTGCCAGCAGCGTAGGGCAGGGCCGGAATTCACCCCTCCACTTT,CASSVGQGRNSPLHF
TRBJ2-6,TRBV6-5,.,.,TGTGCCAGCAGTTACTCGCTTGGGGATTCGCCCGGGGCCAACGTCCTGACTTTC,CASSYSLGDSPGANVLTF
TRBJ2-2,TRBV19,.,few,TGTGCCAGTAGTATGGGGATCACCGGGGAGCTGTTTTTT,CASSMGITGELFF
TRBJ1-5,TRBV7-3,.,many,TGTGCCAGCAGCTTTAACCGGGCCCTCAATCAGCCCCAGCATTTT,CASSFNRALNQPQHF